One sample yielded the 3 T cell receptor beta chains listed below, sequenced in a study of cytomegalovirus exposure and HLA in healthy donors. PCR was performed using 60 Vbeta and 13 Jbeta primers. The repertoire was sequenced with immunoSEQ multiplex PCR; TCRdb's copy has only in-frame clones and lacks some. The sample comprises around 200,000 clones, approximately 70% of which are singletons, and approximately 3.1% rests with the top ten. Sequenced: PBMCs. The receptors were sampled from a woman aged 25-40 years in good health and CMV-seropositive.

The V call is TRBV5-8, the J call TRBJ1-1; a possible D gene is TRBD1 (5 bases). The CDR3 runs 14 residues. Trimming left V 0 bases short and J 7 bases short, with 13 bases between. Germline loops: CDR1 SGHTS, CDR2 YDEGEE. CDR3 sequence reads: CASSLEGWGGEAFF. CDR3 bases: TGTGCCAGCAGCTTGGAGGGTTGGGGGGGTGAAGCTTTCTTT. Filled out from reference TRBV5-8 and TRBJ1-1, the complete variable domain reads EAGVTQSPTHLIKTRGQQATLRCSPISGHTSVYWYQQALGLGLQFLLWYDEGEERNRGNFPPRFSGRQFPNYSSELNVNALELEDSALYLCASSLEGWGGEAFFGQGTRLTVV.

The chain links TRBV27 to TRBJ2-7; 7 positions agree with TRBD2. This CDR3 region has 14 residues. J was trimmed by 5 bases and V by 8 bases; bases with no gene match: 12. CDR1 is MNHEY and CDR2 is SMNVEV in the germline V gene (reference sequence). CDR3 sequence: CASGESGGRHEQYF. In nucleotides, the CDR3 is TGTGCCAGCGGTGAGTCGGGAGGTCGCCACGAGCAGTACTTC.

The V call is TRBV7-8, the J call TRBJ2-7; 7 nucleotides align to TRBD2. The CDR3 length is 13 residues. Trimming took 5 bases from V and 5 from J; bases not matched to a gene: 6. Per the germline V gene, CDR1 is SGHVS and CDR2 is FQNEAQ. CDR3 sequence: CASSHTSEHEQYF. Written as DNA, the CDR3 is TGTGCCAGCAGCCATACTAGCGAACACGAGCAGTACTTC.